This T cell receptor beta chain emerged from a study of T cells in Graves' hyperthyroidism and ophthalmopathy. The study's findings and limits: Researchers report that a 13 V-J model separated ophthalmopathy from stable hyperthyroidism. It was a median roughly 6.5 months before onset that the model predicted ophthalmopathy.

The investigators amplified TCR beta CDR3 regions from RNA transcripts. HTBI primers were the set used in a first-round RT-PCR of the TCR CDR3. One entry per CDR3 protein, called by TCRdb with MiXCR from the multiplex PCR reads. The sample holds under 450,000 distinct CDR3 sequences, approximately 15% seen once. This clonotype has a single count. Antigen specificity is unknown. This CDR3 spans 21 amino acids. Germline CDR1 and CDR2: MNHEY and SVGAGI. V lost 2 bases and J lost 1, with 28 bases in between. What was sequenced was blood. This chain joins TRBV6-5 and TRBJ2-3; D possibly corresponds to TRBD2 (6 bases). The TCR originated in a man aged 30 to 45 with Graves' hyperthyroidism that later progressed to Graves' ophthalmopathy. The CDR3 region is CASSYPGNRRGPVQGTDTQYF. The CDR3 DNA reads TGTGCCAGCAGTTACCCAGGAAACAGGCGGGGACCCGTCCAAGGCACAGATACGCAGTATTTT.